This TCR beta chain was documented in a study of CD8 T cells in Susac syndrome. Regarding the study as a whole: In Susac patients, clonal expansion was not detected in CD4+ cells.

cDNA came from about 0.5 to 1 ug RNA primed by random hexamers. An immunoSEQ multiplex PCR generated amplified TCR beta CDR3 products spanning 54 Vbeta and 13 Jbeta. TCRdb re-analysed the immunoSEQ multiplex PCR reads in MiXCR, keeping a single row per CDR3 protein. Of around 170,000 distinct CDR3 sequences in the sample, under 97% were seen once. About this clonotype: Its antigen is not known.

This clonotype was sampled from a human donor with Susac syndrome. Input material: CD4+ T cells from PBMCs.

CDR3: CASSQDSPSIVVTQYF. The CDR3 coding sequence is TGCGCCAGCAGCCAGGACAGTCCCTCAATAGTGGTGACCCAGTACTTC. The chain joins TRBV5-1 to TRBJ2-5, with D tentatively TRBD1 (6 bases). V shed 4 bases and J shed 7 bases, with 23 bases lying between them. The CDR3 extends over 16 amino acids. Germline CDR1 is SGHRS and CDR2 is YFSETQ. The entire variable domain, with the rest obtained from reference TRBV5-1 and TRBJ2-5, is as follows: KAGVTQTPRYLIKTRGQQVTLSCSPISGHRSVSWYQQTPGQGLQFLFEYFSETQRNKGNFPGRFSGRQFSNSRSEMNVSTLELGDSALYLCASSQDSPSIVVTQYFGPGTRLLVL.